Listed below are T cell receptor beta chains from one sample, sequenced in a study of shared clonotypes between healthy human individuals. Profiling relied on immunoSEQ multiplex PCR, and the TCRdb table lists in-frame clones only, not all of them. Altogether about 2,100,000 clones are present, more than 85% being singletons, with the ten largest covering around 1.7%. What was sequenced was naive CD8+ T cells from PBMCs. The source of these receptors is a man aged 18 to 30 in good health. Some clones in this sample may be carry-over from other donors' samples. CDR3s include the opening cysteine and the closing phenylalanine or tryptophan. Each record gives: J gene, V gene, clone size, D gene, CDR3 protein, CDR3 DNA. A D gene is named only where the DNA matches it firmly. Only some rows state a clone size, as once, few, many or a class for expanded clones.

J: TRBJ1-3
V: TRBV15
size: -
D: -
CDR3: CATSNGQGFTSADTIYF
DNA: TGTGCCACCAGCAATGGACAAGGATTTACGAGCGCGGACACCATATATTTT

J: TRBJ2-1
V: TRBV6-1
size: -
D: TRBD2
CDR3: CASSGLAVYYNEQFF
DNA: TGTGCCAGCAGTGGACTAGCGGTTTACTACAATGAGCAGTTCTTC

J: TRBJ1-5
V: TRBV6-1
size: once
D: TRBD1
CDR3: CASNGQGYTQPQHF
DNA: TGTGCCAGCAATGGACAGGGGTATACTCAGCCCCAGCATTTT

J: TRBJ2-2
V: TRBV9
size: -
D: -
CDR3: CASKPDNTGELFF
DNA: TGTGCCAGCAAGCCTGACAACACCGGGGAGCTGTTTTTT

J: TRBJ2-2
V: TRBV13
size: -
D: -
CDR3: CASSYQNTGELFF
DNA: TGTGCCAGCAGCTACCAGAACACCGGGGAGCTGTTTTTT

J: TRBJ1-2
V: TRBV7-9
size: -
D: -
CDR3: CASSFPREGYGYTF
DNA: TGTGCCAGCAGCTTCCCCAGGGAGGGTTATGGCTACACCTTC

J: TRBJ2-7
V: TRBV4-1
size: -
D: TRBD1
CDR3: CASSQDSRTGNEQYF
DNA: TGCGCCAGCAGCCAAGATTCGCGGACAGGGAACGAGCAGTACTTC

J: TRBJ1-4
V: TRBV27
size: -
D: -
CDR3: CASSASGVLSEKLFF
DNA: TGTGCCAGCAGTGCCTCAGGGGTCCTAAGTGAAAAACTGTTTTTT

J: TRBJ1-5
V: TRBV19
size: -
D: TRBD1
CDR3: CASSIPTGYDSNQPQHF
DNA: TGTGCCAGTAGTATCCCGACAGGGTACGATAGCAATCAGCCCCAGCATTTT

J: TRBJ1-1
V: TRBV10-3
size: -
D: -
CDR3: CAISESYGPNTEAFF
DNA: TGTGCCATCAGTGAGTCTTACGGGCCGAACACTGAAGCTTTCTTT

J: TRBJ1-2
V: TRBV7-9
size: -
D: -
CDR3: CASSTGPSYGYTF
DNA: TGTGCCAGCAGCACGGGACCAAGCTATGGCTACACCTTC

J: TRBJ2-7
V: TRBV28
size: -
D: -
CDR3: CASSLAGNSYEQYF
DNA: TGTGCCAGCAGTTTAGCGGGAAACTCCTACGAGCAGTACTTC

J: TRBJ2-7
V: TRBV15
size: -
D: -
CDR3: CATSRGGPDEQYF
DNA: TGTGCCACCAGCAGGGGGGGTCCAGACGAGCAGTACTTC

J: TRBJ2-1
V: TRBV5-1
size: -
D: -
CDR3: CASSLAGAGPYNEQFF
DNA: TGCGCCAGCAGCTTGGCCGGGGCAGGGCCCTACAATGAGCAGTTCTTC

J: TRBJ2-1
V: TRBV27
size: -
D: -
CDR3: CASSIQGSYNEQFF
DNA: TGTGCCAGCAGTATACAGGGCTCCTACAATGAGCAGTTCTTC

J: TRBJ1-5
V: TRBV13
size: -
D: TRBD1
CDR3: CASSAGQMTNQPQHF
DNA: TGTGCCAGCAGCGCGGGACAGATGACCAATCAGCCCCAGCATTTT

J: TRBJ2-7
V: TRBV9
size: -
D: -
CDR3: CASSDRDGSYEQYF
DNA: TGTGCCAGCAGCGATAGGGACGGCTCCTACGAGCAGTACTTC

J: TRBJ2-1
V: TRBV5-5
size: -
D: TRBD2
CDR3: CASSFSSGSGEQFF
DNA: TGTGCCAGCAGCTTTAGTAGCGGGAGTGGTGAGCAGTTCTTC

J: TRBJ2-2
V: TRBV4-3
size: -
D: -
CDR3: CASSQDAGRVRDGELFF
DNA: TGCGCCAGCAGCCAAGATGCAGGCAGGGTCCGCGACGGGGAGCTGTTTTTT

J: TRBJ2-1
V: TRBV27
size: -
D: -
CDR3: CASSSPPGYSSYNEQFF
DNA: TGTGCCAGCAGTTCGCCCCCGGGTTATAGCTCCTACAATGAGCAGTTCTTC

J: TRBJ2-1
V: TRBV11-2
size: -
D: TRBD2
CDR3: CASSLWRREGHNEQFF
DNA: TGTGCCAGCAGCTTGTGGCGGCGGGAGGGCCACAATGAGCAGTTCTTC

J: TRBJ1-2
V: TRBV6-5
size: -
D: -
CDR3: CASSYTRRESYTF
DNA: TGTGCCAGCAGTTACACCCGCAGGGAGAGCTACACCTTC

J: TRBJ1-4
V: TRBV15
size: -
D: -
CDR3: CATSRVQGAPTNEKLFF
DNA: TGTGCCACCAGCAGAGTTCAGGGAGCCCCAACTAATGAAAAACTGTTTTTT

J: TRBJ2-2
V: TRBV2
size: -
D: -
CDR3: CASCEGGAGTGELFF
DNA: TGTGCCAGCTGCGAGGGGGGAGCGGGCACCGGGGAGCTGTTTTTT

J: TRBJ2-7
V: TRBV7-9
size: few
D: -
CDR3: CASSLWDYEQYF
DNA: TGTGCCAGCAGCTTATGGGACTACGAGCAGTACTTC

J: TRBJ1-1
V: TRBV4-3
size: once
D: -
CDR3: CASSQERGYFMNTEAFF
DNA: TGCGCCAGCAGCCAAGAACGGGGATATTTTATGAACACTGAAGCTTTCTTT

J: TRBJ2-1
V: TRBV4-3
size: -
D: -
CDR3: CASSQDRVGEQFF
DNA: TGCGCCAGCAGCCAAGACCGGGTAGGTGAGCAGTTCTTC

J: TRBJ2-1
V: TRBV11-2
size: -
D: -
CDR3: CASGEGVGAHNEQFF
DNA: TGTGCCAGCGGCGAGGGGGTGGGAGCTCACAATGAGCAGTTCTTC

J: TRBJ2-3
V: TRBV7-9
size: -
D: TRBD2
CDR3: CASSLLGTSGTGADTQYF
DNA: TGTGCCAGCAGCTTACTCGGGACTAGCGGGACGGGCGCAGATACGCAGTATTTT